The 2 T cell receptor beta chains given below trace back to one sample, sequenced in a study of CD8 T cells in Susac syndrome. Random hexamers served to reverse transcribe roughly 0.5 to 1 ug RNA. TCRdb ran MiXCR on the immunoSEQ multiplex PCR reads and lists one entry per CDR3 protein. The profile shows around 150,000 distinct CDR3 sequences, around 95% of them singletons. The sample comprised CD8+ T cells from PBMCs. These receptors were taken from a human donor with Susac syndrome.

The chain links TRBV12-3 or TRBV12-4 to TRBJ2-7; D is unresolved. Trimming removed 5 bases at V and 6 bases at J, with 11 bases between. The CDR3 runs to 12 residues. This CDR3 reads CASSHYLSEQYF. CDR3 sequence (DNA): TGTGCCAGCAGTCACTACTTGAGCGAGCAGTACTTC.

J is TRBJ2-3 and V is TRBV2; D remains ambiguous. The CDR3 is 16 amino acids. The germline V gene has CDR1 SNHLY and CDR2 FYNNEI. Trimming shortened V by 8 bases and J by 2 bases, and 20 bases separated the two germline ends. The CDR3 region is CASGFSPNSPTDTQYF. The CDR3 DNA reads TGTGCCAGCGGGTTTTCCCCGAATTCCCCCACAGATACGCAGTATTTT.